This TCR beta chain was profiled in a study of response to subunit inactivated influenza vaccine. Regarding the study as a whole: There was a suggestion from the authors that each seasonal influenza vaccination recruits few new T cells.

Notes on this clonotype: What it recognizes is unknown. One end of the junction fails to match germline, which may point to a read error.

TCRdb reprocessed the RT-PCR reads with MiXCR, giving one entry per CDR3 protein. Of about 570,000 distinct CDR3 sequences in the sample, about 11% are singletons; the top ten hold about 10%. Specimen: PBMCs from blood, collected on the day of vaccination. The receptor was derived from a man aged 50 to 59 who received an inactivated influenza vaccine.

The CDR3 reads CASSQISGRYEHFF. CDR3 sequence (DNA): TGTGCCAGCAGCCAAATTAGCGGGAGATATGAGCATTTCTTC. V gene TRBV14 combines with J gene TRBJ2-1; 9 bases are a match to TRBD2. The CDR3 consists of 14 residues. CDR1 is SGHDN and CDR2 is FVKESK in the germline V gene.